Listed here are 27 T cell receptor beta chains from one sample, sequenced in a study of blood T cell repertoires in COVID-19. Only in-frame clones appear in the TCRdb table, and some are missing; sequencing was by immunoSEQ multiplex PCR. Found here are about 48,000 clones, over 75% of them singletons; the top ten hold about 3%. Sequenced input: peripheral blood. The receptor source for this set is a woman older than 75 with COVID-19, enrolled during active disease.

The chain couples TRBV10-3 to TRBJ2-7; no clear D. The CDR3 runs to 14 residues. Trimming shortened V by 3 bases and J by 1 base, and 10 bases separated the two germline ends. Germline CDR1 ENHRY, CDR2 SYGVKD. CDR3 sequence reads: CAISDGPKSYEQYF. The CDR3 nucleotides read TGTGCCATCAGTGATGGGCCCAAATCCTACGAGCAGTACTTC.

This sequence joins TRBV3-1 (or the pseudogene TRBV3-2) and TRBJ2-1; 9 nucleotides align to TRBD2. V shed 1 base, J shed 4 bases, and the junction held 2 bases outside the gene matches. Germline loops: CDR1 LGHDT, CDR2 YNNKEL (reference sequence). This CDR3 spans 15 amino acids. The CDR3 region is CASSQGGGAYNEQFF. The DNA of the CDR3 is TGTGCCAGCAGCCAAGGCGGGGGGGCTTACAATGAGCAGTTCTTC.

This clone appeared a single time. The rearrangement uses TRBV3-1 (or the pseudogene TRBV3-2) and TRBJ1-5; 12 nucleotides agree with TRBD1. V dropped 4 bases and J dropped 6; count of bases not matched to a gene: 7. This CDR3 is 16 amino acids long. The germline gives CDR1 LGHDT, CDR2 YNNKEL (reference sequence). Here the CDR3 reads CASSRGTGGAGQPQHF. In nucleotides, the CDR3 is TGTGCCAGCAGCCGAGGGACAGGGGGCGCGGGTCAGCCCCAGCATTTT.

The chain is built from TRBV5-1 and TRBJ2-1, with 7 bases aligning to TRBD2. The CDR3 spans 15 residues. J was trimmed by 2 bases and V by 4 bases; bases with no gene match: 6. CDR1 is SGHRS and CDR2 is YFSETQ in the germline V gene. The CDR3 DNA follows: TGCGCCAGCAGCCTCACCAGCGGGGCCTACAATGAGCAGTTCTTC. Protein: CASSLTSGAYNEQFF.

J is TRBJ1-2 and V is TRBV7-8, with a tentative D call TRBD1 (5 bases). Trimming stripped 0 bases from V and 8 bases from J, with 13 bases between. This CDR3 is built from 14 residues. Germline V gene lookup returns CDR1 SGHVS and CDR2 FQNEAQ. The CDR3: CASSLAPGVRGYTF. In DNA form, the CDR3 reads TGTGCCAGCAGCTTAGCGCCGGGGGTCCGCGGCTACACCTTC.

This clone was detected only a few times. The chain uses TRBV10-3 and TRBJ1-5, with 11 bases fitting TRBD1. The CDR3 is 18 residues long. The germline CDR1 and CDR2 sequences are ENHRY and SYGVKD. Germline trimming cut 0 bases from V and 2 bases from J; bases unmatched to any gene: 6. CDR3 sequence (DNA): TGTGCCATCAGTGAGTCCGGGACAGGGGGGATTGGCAATCAGCCCCAGCATTTT. Translating gives CAISESGTGGIGNQPQHF.

V gene TRBV18 combines with J gene TRBJ1-6; D is uncertain. This CDR3 contains 15 residues. Germline CDR1 is KGHSH and CDR2 is LQKENI. Trimming took off 4 bases at V and 1 base at J, with 8 bases between the two ends. The CDR3 DNA reads TGTGCCAGCTCACTAGCTGGGTCCTATAATTCACCCCTCCACTTT. It specifies CASSLAGSYNSPLHF.

This chain connects TRBV18 to TRBJ2-5; 12 positions agree with TRBD1. The CDR3 loop spans 15 amino acids. The V segment lost 6 bases and the J segment 5 bases; nucleotides outside the gene matches: 7. Germline loops: CDR1 KGHSH, CDR2 LQKENI. CDR3 DNA: TGTGCCAGCTCCCTCGGGACAGGGGGCTCGGAGACCCAGTACTTC. This sequence encodes CASSLGTGGSETQYF.

This sequence joins TRBV4-1 and TRBJ1-6; D call uncertain. The CDR3 is 15 residues long. Trimming took off 1 base at V and 10 bases at J, with 14 bases between the two ends. CDR1 is MGHRA, CDR2 YSYEKL, per germline. As DNA, the CDR3 is TGCGCCAGCAGCCAAGTGTCCCAGGTCCTATCACCCCTCCACTTT. Protein product: CASSQVSQVLSPLHF.

The chain has TRBV5-4 and TRBJ1-1, with D possibly TRBD1 on 6 matching bases. This CDR3 region has 14 residues. Looked up from germline, CDR1 is SGHNT and CDR2 is YYREEE (reference sequence). Trimming pared 1 base from V and 4 bases from J, leaving 11 bases between. The CDR3 here is CASSLKTGSTEAFF. CDR3 nucleotide sequence: TGTGCCAGCAGCTTGAAAACAGGGAGCACTGAAGCTTTCTTT.

V gene TRBV6-5 combines with J gene TRBJ1-2; TRBD1 matches at 9 bases. Germline values: CDR1 MNHEY, CDR2 SVGAGI. The ends lost 6 bases at V and 0 bases at J; junction bases unmatched: 5. The CDR3 runs to 15 residues. The DNA for the CDR3 is TGTGCCAGCAGAAGCGGGACAGGGACTAACTATGGCTACACCTTC. Translation gives CASRSGTGTNYGYTF.

The rearrangement uses TRBV30 and TRBJ2-3; 12 bases map to TRBD2. Trimming took 2 bases from V and 5 from J; bases not matched to a gene: 8. CDR1 and CDR2 from the germline V gene are GTSNPN and SVGIG (reference sequence). The CDR3 sequence is 16 residues long. CDR3 amino acids: CAWSPGLAGLKDTQYF. In DNA form, the CDR3 reads TGTGCCTGGAGTCCGGGACTAGCGGGCCTGAAAGATACGCAGTATTTT.

The chain couples TRBV7-8 to TRBJ2-2; 8 positions match TRBD2. Unmatched junction bases numbered 15, after V lost 5 bases and J lost 1 base. The CDR3 totals 19 residues. Germline V gene sequence: CDR1 SGHVS, CDR2 FQNEAQ. CDR3 loop: CASSPSGVVTSGNTGELFF. The CDR3 DNA reads as TGTGCCAGCAGCCCGAGCGGGGTGGTAACTAGCGGGAACACCGGGGAGCTGTTTTTT. The variable domain in full, completed from reference TRBV7-8 and TRBJ2-2, reads GAGVSQSPRYKVAKRGQDVALRCDPISGHVSLFWYQQALGQGPEFLTYFQNEAQLDKSGLPSDRFFAERPEGSVSTLKIQRTQQEDSAVYLCASSPSGVVTSGNTGELFFGEGSRLTVL.

This chain joins TRBV5-1 and TRBJ2-3, with D possibly TRBD2 on 5 matching bases. The CDR3 totals 16 residues. V lost 0 bases, J lost 0 bases, and 11 bases lay in between. CDR1 is SGHRS and CDR2 is YFSETQ in the germline V gene. The CDR3 here is CASSLGLRLSTDTQYF. The CDR3 DNA reads as TGCGCCAGCAGCTTGGGACTACGCCTTAGCACAGATACGCAGTATTTT.

The chain joins TRBV2 to TRBJ1-2; 7 bases agree with TRBD1. The J segment lost 4 bases and the V segment lost 8 bases, leaving 7 bases of the junction unmatched. The CDR3 runs to 13 residues. CDR1 SNHLY and CDR2 FYNNEI come from the germline V gene. CDR3 loop: CASDRVISYGYTF. The CDR3 coding sequence is TGTGCCAGCGACAGGGTGATCTCCTATGGCTACACCTTC.

V gene TRBV19 combines with J gene TRBJ1-3, with 10 bases fitting TRBD1. With V trimmed by 6 bases and J by 4 bases, 3 bases remained unmatched. CDR1 and CDR2 from the germline V gene are LNHDA and SQIVND (reference sequence). The CDR3 consists of 14 residues. The CDR3 protein is CASSDRGRGNTIYF. The DNA of the CDR3 is TGTGCCAGTAGCGACAGGGGGCGAGGAAACACCATATATTTT.

This clone was counted once. The CDR3 region is CASSYLQKLFF. For the CDR3, the DNA is TGCGCCAGCAGCTACCTCCAGAAACTGTTTTTT. V is TRBV4-1 and J is TRBJ1-4; no clear D gene. This CDR3 region has 11 residues. The germline V and J ends were trimmed by 5 bases and 11 bases, with 9 bases remaining between them. Germline loops: CDR1 MGHRA, CDR2 YSYEKL.

This chain uses TRBV11-2 with TRBJ1-1, with a possible D match to TRBD1 (5 bases). Trimming pared 5 bases from V and 1 base from J, leaving 11 bases between. The CDR3 is 14 amino acids. CDR1 and CDR2 from the germline V gene are SGHAT and FQNNGV. The CDR3 region is CASSHIQGNTEAFF. As DNA, the CDR3 is TGTGCCAGCAGCCATATCCAGGGGAACACTGAAGCTTTCTTT.

The chain combines TRBV19 with TRBJ1-5; the D gene is possibly TRBD1 (5 bases). V gave up 7 bases and J gave up 7 bases, with 11 bases separating them. CDR3 length equals 12 residues. The germline gives CDR1 LNHDA, CDR2 SQIVND (reference sequence). The CDR3 nucleotides are TGTGCCAGTACAAGGGGCGGACAGCCCCAGCATTTT. Its protein product is CASTRGGQPQHF.

V usage is TRBV19 and J usage is TRBJ2-1; possibly TRBD1 for D (5 bases). Germline V CDR1 and CDR2: LNHDA, SQIVND (reference sequence). CDR3 size: 12 residues. Trimming pared 7 bases from V and 6 bases from J, leaving 10 bases between. The CDR3 region is CASTQGGNEQFF. The CDR3 bases are TGTGCCAGTACCCAGGGTGGCAATGAGCAGTTCTTC.

The CDR3 DNA sequence: TGCAGTGCTAGTGAAGGGGTGGGCAATGAGCAGTTCTTC. It codes for CSASEGVGNEQFF. V usage is TRBV20-1 and J usage is TRBJ2-1; TRBD1 might be the D (5 bases). The CDR3 sequence is 13 residues long. Trimming took 3 bases from V and 6 from J, leaving 12 bases between them. In germline, CDR1 is DFQATT, CDR2 SNEGSKA (reference sequence).

The chain has TRBV29-1 and TRBJ2-7; weak D call: TRBD1 (5 bases). The CDR3 length is 12 residues. The germline gives CDR1 SQVTM, CDR2 ANQGSEA. With 4 bases removed from V and 3 bases from J, the gap between germline ends came to 10 bases. The CDR3 nucleotides read TGCAGCGTTGTAACCAGGGACTACGAGCAGTACTTC. The encoded protein is CSVVTRDYEQYF.

The chain employs TRBV19 and TRBJ2-5, with 13 bases identical to TRBD2. The trim removed 4 bases at V and 0 bases at J, leaving 5 bases unmatched. The length of the CDR3 is 17 residues. Germline values: CDR1 LNHDA, CDR2 SQIVND (reference sequence). The CDR3 sequence is CASSTGTSGAYQETQYF. The CDR3 nucleotides read TGTGCCAGTAGTACCGGGACTAGCGGGGCGTACCAAGAGACCCAGTACTTC.

The chain couples TRBV6-6 to TRBJ1-5; TRBD1 matches at 10 bases. There are 14 residues in the CDR3. Germline lookup yields CDR1 MNHNY and CDR2 SVGAGI (reference sequence). The V gene end was trimmed by 6 bases and the J gene end by 7 bases; junction bases not matched to a gene: 6. Here the CDR3 reads CASRGTGERQPQHF. CDR3 bases: TGTGCCAGCAGAGGGACAGGGGAACGGCAGCCCCAGCATTTT.

The CDR3 DNA reads as TGTGCCAGCAGTCGGAGTTTGTCCAGCGGAGCGACTAATGAAAAACTGTTTTTT. Its translation is CASSRSLSSGATNEKLFF. The gene calls are TRBV5-5 and TRBJ1-4, with D unresolved. Trimming took 5 bases from V and 2 from J, leaving 22 bases between them. There are 18 residues in the CDR3. Looked up from germline, CDR1 is SGHKS and CDR2 is YYEKEE (reference sequence).

The genes are TRBV19 and TRBJ1-2; D possibly corresponds to TRBD1 (6 bases). V lost 6 bases and J 3 bases, leaving 23 bases between the germline ends. Per germline, CDR1 LNHDA and CDR2 SQIVND (reference sequence). This CDR3 region has 17 residues. The CDR3 spells CASSRDRLVPEDYGYTF. Here the CDR3 DNA reads TGTGCCAGTAGCAGAGACAGGCTGGTGCCCGAGGACTATGGCTACACCTTC.

The chain combines TRBV19 with TRBJ1-5, with D perhaps matching TRBD1 (5 bases). Germline V gives CDR1 LNHDA, CDR2 SQIVND (reference sequence). The V end lost 5 bases, the J end lost 7 bases, and 15 bases lay between the germline ends. The CDR3 extends over 14 amino acids. The CDR3 spells CASSYPGGGQPQHF. CDR3 coding DNA: TGTGCCAGTAGTTACCCGGGGGGAGGCCAGCCCCAGCATTTT.